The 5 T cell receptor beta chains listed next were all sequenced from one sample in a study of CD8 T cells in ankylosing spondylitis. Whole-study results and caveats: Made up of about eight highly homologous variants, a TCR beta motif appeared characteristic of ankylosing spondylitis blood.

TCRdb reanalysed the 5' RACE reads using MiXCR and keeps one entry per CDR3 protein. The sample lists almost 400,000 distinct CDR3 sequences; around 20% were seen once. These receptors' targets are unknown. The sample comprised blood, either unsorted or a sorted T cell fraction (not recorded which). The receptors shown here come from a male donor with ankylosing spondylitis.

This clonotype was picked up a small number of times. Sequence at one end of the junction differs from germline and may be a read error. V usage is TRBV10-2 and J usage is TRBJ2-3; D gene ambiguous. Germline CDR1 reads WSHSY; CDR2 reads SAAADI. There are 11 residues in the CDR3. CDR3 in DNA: TGCGCCAGCAGTGAGTCCCCTGAGAGTCATTTT. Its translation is CASSESPESHF.

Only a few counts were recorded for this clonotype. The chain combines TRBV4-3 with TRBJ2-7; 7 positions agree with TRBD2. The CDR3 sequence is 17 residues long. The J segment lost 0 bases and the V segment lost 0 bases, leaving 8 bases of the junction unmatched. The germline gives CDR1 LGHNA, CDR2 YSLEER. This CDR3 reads CASSQESRGSGSYEQYF. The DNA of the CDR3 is TGCGCCAGCAGCCAAGAATCGCGCGGGAGCGGCTCCTACGAGCAGTACTTC.

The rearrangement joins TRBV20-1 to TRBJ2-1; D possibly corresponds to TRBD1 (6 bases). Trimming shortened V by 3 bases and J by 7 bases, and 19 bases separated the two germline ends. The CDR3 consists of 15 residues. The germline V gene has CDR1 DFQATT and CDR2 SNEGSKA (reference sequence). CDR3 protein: CSASGKVPRGNEQFF. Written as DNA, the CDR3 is TGCAGTGCTAGTGGGAAGGTCCCCAGGGGAAATGAGCAGTTCTTC.

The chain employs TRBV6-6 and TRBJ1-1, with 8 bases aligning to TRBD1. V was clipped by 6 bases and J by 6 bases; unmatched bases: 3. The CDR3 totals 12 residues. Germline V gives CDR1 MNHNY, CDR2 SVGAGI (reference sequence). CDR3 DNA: TGTGCCAGCAGACCACAGGGGGCTGAAGCTTTCTTT. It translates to CASRPQGAEAFF.

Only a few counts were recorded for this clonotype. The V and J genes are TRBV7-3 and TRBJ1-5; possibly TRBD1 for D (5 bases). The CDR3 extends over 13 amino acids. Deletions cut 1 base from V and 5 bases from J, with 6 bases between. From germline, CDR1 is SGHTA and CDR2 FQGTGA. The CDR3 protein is CASSLMGDQPQHF. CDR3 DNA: TGTGCCAGCAGCTTAATGGGGGATCAGCCCCAGCATTTT.